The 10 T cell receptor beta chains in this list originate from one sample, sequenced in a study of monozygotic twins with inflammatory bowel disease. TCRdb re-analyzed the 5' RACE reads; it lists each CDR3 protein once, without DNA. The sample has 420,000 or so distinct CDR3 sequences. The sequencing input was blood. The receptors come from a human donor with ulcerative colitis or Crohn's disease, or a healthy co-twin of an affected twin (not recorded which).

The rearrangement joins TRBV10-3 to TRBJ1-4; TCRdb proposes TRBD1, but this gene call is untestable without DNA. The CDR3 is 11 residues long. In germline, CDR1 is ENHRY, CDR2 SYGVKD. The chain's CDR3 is CATGGDEKLFF.

The CDR3 sequence is CASSLTGSVNSPLHF. The chain couples TRBV18 to TRBJ1-6; TCRdb indicates TRBD1, and absent DNA this call remains unverified. CDR3 length: 15 amino acids. The V gene's germline CDR1 is KGHSH and CDR2 LQKENI.

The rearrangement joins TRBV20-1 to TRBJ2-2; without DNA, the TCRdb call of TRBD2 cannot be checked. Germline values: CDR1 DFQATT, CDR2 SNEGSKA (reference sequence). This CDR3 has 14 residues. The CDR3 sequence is CSARLAGGTGELFF.

Here the CDR3 reads CASSLVDRGIVETQYF. This sequence joins TRBV28 and TRBJ2-5; TCRdb's D call of TRBD1 is untestable without DNA. The CDR3 spans 16 residues. Germline V gene lookup returns CDR1 MDHEN and CDR2 SYDVKM.

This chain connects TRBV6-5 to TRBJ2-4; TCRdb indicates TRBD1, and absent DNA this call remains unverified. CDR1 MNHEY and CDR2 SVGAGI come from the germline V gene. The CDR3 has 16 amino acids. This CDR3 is CASSYSVAGVKNIQYF.

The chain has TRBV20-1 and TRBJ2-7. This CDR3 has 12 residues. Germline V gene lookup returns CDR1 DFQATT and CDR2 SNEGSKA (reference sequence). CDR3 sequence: CSASPNLYEQYF.

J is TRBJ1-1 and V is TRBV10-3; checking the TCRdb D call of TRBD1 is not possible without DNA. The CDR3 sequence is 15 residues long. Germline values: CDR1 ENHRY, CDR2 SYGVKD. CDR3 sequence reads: CAISDNPGVGTEAFF.

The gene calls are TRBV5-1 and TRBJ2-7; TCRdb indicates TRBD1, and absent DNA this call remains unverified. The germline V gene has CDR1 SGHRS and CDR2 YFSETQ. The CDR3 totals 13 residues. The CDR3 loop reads CASAGTEVYEQYF. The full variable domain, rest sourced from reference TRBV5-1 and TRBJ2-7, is KAGVTQTPRYLIKTRGQQVTLSCSPISGHRSVSWYQQTPGQGLQFLFEYFSETQRNKGNFPGRFSGRQFSNSRSEMNVSTLELGDSALYLCASAGTEVYEQYFGPGTRLTVT.

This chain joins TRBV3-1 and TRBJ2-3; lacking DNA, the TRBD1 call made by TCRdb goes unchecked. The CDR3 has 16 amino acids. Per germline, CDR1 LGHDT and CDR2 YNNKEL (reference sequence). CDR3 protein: CASSPRDKRLTDTQYF.

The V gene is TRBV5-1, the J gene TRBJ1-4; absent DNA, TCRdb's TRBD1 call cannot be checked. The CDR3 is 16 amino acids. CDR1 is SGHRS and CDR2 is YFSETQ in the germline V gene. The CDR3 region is CASSLDGAATNEKLFF.